Listed below are T cell receptor beta chains from one sample, sequenced in a study of control samples from healthy donors and cancer patients. Libraries were prepared by immunoSEQ multiplex PCR; TCRdb keeps only in-frame clonotypes and omits some of them. The sample lists 130,000 or so clones, roughly 89% seen once, with under 9% in the top ten. Material for sequencing was blood. These receptors were taken from a man aged 18-30 years in good health. CDR3s include the opening cysteine and the closing phenylalanine or tryptophan. A D gene is named only where the DNA matches it firmly. Size is stated for part of the rows, as once, few or many counts, or as a class when the clone is expanded.

CDR3aa: CASSLSGGAREKLFF
CDR3nt: TGTGCCAGCAGCTTGTCGGGGGGCGCCCGGGAAAAACTGTTTTTT
j_gene: TRBJ1-4
abundance: -
d_gene: -
v_gene: TRBV7-9

CDR3aa: CASSHRPGPGGTDTQYF
CDR3nt: TGTGCCAGCAGCCATCGACCGGGACCCGGGGGTACAGATACGCAGTATTTT
j_gene: TRBJ2-3
abundance: -
d_gene: -
v_gene: TRBV3-1/TRBV3-2

CDR3aa: CASRRSGTGSQEQYF
CDR3nt: TGTGCCAGCAGGCGAAGTGGGACAGGTAGCCAGGAGCAGTACTTC
j_gene: TRBJ2-7
abundance: -
d_gene: TRBD1
v_gene: TRBV25-1

CDR3aa: CASLADTDTQYF
CDR3nt: TGTGCCAGCCTTGCGGATACAGATACGCAGTATTTT
j_gene: TRBJ2-3
abundance: -
d_gene: -
v_gene: TRBV28

CDR3aa: CASSLAGRATDWGTYTF
CDR3nt: TGTGCCAGCAGCTTAGCTGGACGAGCAACCGATTGGGGGACCTACACCTTC
j_gene: TRBJ1-2
abundance: -
d_gene: -
v_gene: TRBV7-9

CDR3aa: CASSFLGTVQETQYF
CDR3nt: TGTGCCAGCAGTTTCCTGGGGACGGTCCAAGAGACCCAGTACTTC
j_gene: TRBJ2-5
abundance: -
d_gene: -
v_gene: TRBV27

CDR3aa: CASSIMAGGELFF
CDR3nt: TGTGCCAGTAGTATCATGGCCGGCGGGGAGCTGTTTTTT
j_gene: TRBJ2-2
abundance: -
d_gene: -
v_gene: TRBV19

CDR3aa: CASSQVYRGHEQYF
CDR3nt: TGTGCCAGCAGCCAAGTGTACAGGGGCCACGAGCAGTACTTC
j_gene: TRBJ2-7
abundance: -
d_gene: TRBD1
v_gene: TRBV3-1/TRBV3-2

CDR3aa: CASSRLAGGFEQFF
CDR3nt: TGTGCCAGCAGCAGACTAGCGGGGGGTTTTGAGCAGTTCTTC
j_gene: TRBJ2-1
abundance: -
d_gene: TRBD2
v_gene: TRBV2

CDR3aa: CASSGRTGLTGELFF
CDR3nt: TGTGCCAGCAGCGGGAGGACAGGCCTCACCGGGGAGCTGTTTTTT
j_gene: TRBJ2-2
abundance: once
d_gene: -
v_gene: TRBV7-2

CDR3aa: CASRLAGDKYEQYF
CDR3nt: TGCGCCAGCAGACTAGCGGGGGACAAATACGAGCAGTACTTC
j_gene: TRBJ2-7
abundance: -
d_gene: TRBD2
v_gene: TRBV10-2

CDR3aa: CASSLATSTGAGYTF
CDR3nt: TGCGCCAGCAGCTTGGCCACTTCGACAGGGGCTGGCTACACCTTC
j_gene: TRBJ1-2
abundance: -
d_gene: TRBD1
v_gene: TRBV5-1

CDR3aa: CASSPGTGASYEQYF
CDR3nt: TGTGCCAGCAGCCCCGGGACAGGGGCTTCCTACGAGCAGTACTTC
j_gene: TRBJ2-7
abundance: -
d_gene: TRBD1
v_gene: TRBV6-2/TRBV6-3

CDR3aa: CASSQMTVYGYTF
CDR3nt: TGTGCCAGCAGTCAAATGACAGTCTATGGCTACACCTTC
j_gene: TRBJ1-2
abundance: few
d_gene: -
v_gene: TRBV2

CDR3aa: CASSSGQGGSGNTIYF
CDR3nt: TGTGCCAGCAGCTCCGGACAGGGAGGGTCTGGAAACACCATATATTTT
j_gene: TRBJ1-3
abundance: -
d_gene: TRBD1
v_gene: TRBV7-6

CDR3aa: CATTRRTGPDTEAFF
CDR3nt: TGTGCCACCACCAGACGGACAGGGCCGGACACTGAAGCTTTCTTT
j_gene: TRBJ1-1
abundance: -
d_gene: TRBD1
v_gene: TRBV15

CDR3aa: CASSVGRGQEKLFF
CDR3nt: TGTGCCAGCAGCGTCGGGAGGGGGCAGGAAAAACTGTTTTTT
j_gene: TRBJ1-4
abundance: -
d_gene: TRBD1
v_gene: TRBV7-9

CDR3aa: CAWRVYRAFSYNEQFF
CDR3nt: TGTGCCTGGAGGGTTTACAGGGCCTTCTCCTACAATGAGCAGTTCTTC
j_gene: TRBJ2-1
abundance: -
d_gene: -
v_gene: TRBV30

CDR3aa: CASSGDRGEMNTEAFF
CDR3nt: TGTGCCAGCAGCGGCGACAGGGGGGAGATGAACACTGAAGCTTTCTTT
j_gene: TRBJ1-1
abundance: -
d_gene: TRBD1
v_gene: TRBV7-9

CDR3aa: CASSFSGQGVYEQYF
CDR3nt: TGTGCCAGCAGTTTTTCGGGACAGGGGGTCTACGAGCAGTACTTC
j_gene: TRBJ2-7
abundance: -
d_gene: TRBD1
v_gene: TRBV27

CDR3aa: CASSRAFDSNQPQHF
CDR3nt: TGTGCCAGCAGTCGCGCTTTCGACAGTAATCAGCCCCAGCATTTT
j_gene: TRBJ1-5
abundance: -
d_gene: -
v_gene: TRBV6-5

CDR3aa: CASSSQANTEAFF
CDR3nt: TGTGCCAGCAGCTCACAGGCTAACACTGAAGCTTTCTTT
j_gene: TRBJ1-1
abundance: -
d_gene: -
v_gene: TRBV7-2

CDR3aa: CASSFLGNEQFF
CDR3nt: TGTGCCAGCAGTTTCTTGGGGAATGAGCAGTTCTTC
j_gene: TRBJ2-1
abundance: -
d_gene: -
v_gene: TRBV12-3/TRBV12-4

CDR3aa: CASSYREAFF
CDR3nt: TGTGCCAGCAGCTACAGGGAAGCTTTCTTT
j_gene: TRBJ1-1
abundance: -
d_gene: -
v_gene: TRBV6-5

CDR3aa: CASSLDRGRPPLHF
CDR3nt: TGTGCCAGCAGCTTGGACAGGGGCCGTCCACCCCTCCACTTT
j_gene: TRBJ1-6
abundance: -
d_gene: TRBD1
v_gene: TRBV5-4

CDR3aa: CASSIGVGRRQETQYF
CDR3nt: TGTGCCAGTAGTATAGGAGTGGGACGTAGGCAAGAGACCCAGTACTTC
j_gene: TRBJ2-5
abundance: -
d_gene: -
v_gene: TRBV19

CDR3aa: CASSPWDGTNTGELFF
CDR3nt: TGTGCCAGCTCACCATGGGACGGAACGAACACCGGGGAGCTGTTTTTT
j_gene: TRBJ2-2
abundance: -
d_gene: -
v_gene: TRBV18

CDR3aa: CSVSQGTGAPYGYTF
CDR3nt: TGCAGCGTCAGCCAAGGGACAGGCGCCCCCTATGGCTACACCTTC
j_gene: TRBJ1-2
abundance: -
d_gene: TRBD1
v_gene: TRBV29-1

CDR3aa: CASSPTGGMNEQYF
CDR3nt: TGTGCCAGCAGCCCGACAGGGGGCATGAACGAGCAGTACTTC
j_gene: TRBJ2-7
abundance: -
d_gene: TRBD1
v_gene: TRBV5-4

CDR3aa: CASRHSGGYEQYF
CDR3nt: TGTGCCAGCAGACATAGCGGGGGCTACGAGCAGTACTTC
j_gene: TRBJ2-7
abundance: few
d_gene: TRBD2
v_gene: TRBV5-6

CDR3aa: CASSPQGTGLDGYTF
CDR3nt: TGCGCCAGCAGCCCCCAGGGGACAGGGTTAGATGGCTACACCTTC
j_gene: TRBJ1-2
abundance: -
d_gene: TRBD1
v_gene: TRBV5-1

CDR3aa: CASLRWDTQYF
CDR3nt: TGTGCCAGCTTAAGATGGGATACGCAGTATTTT
j_gene: TRBJ2-3
abundance: -
d_gene: -
v_gene: TRBV2

CDR3aa: CASSQGVVGTRGSPLHF
CDR3nt: TGTGCCAGCAGCCAAGGGGTTGTGGGGACACGAGGGTCACCCCTCCACTTT
j_gene: TRBJ1-6
abundance: -
d_gene: -
v_gene: TRBV3-1/TRBV3-2

CDR3aa: CASSPGTGKYEQYF
CDR3nt: TGTGCCAGCAGCCCCGGGACAGGAAAATACGAGCAGTACTTC
j_gene: TRBJ2-7
abundance: -
d_gene: TRBD1
v_gene: TRBV7-3

CDR3aa: CATSTAGILTEAFF
CDR3nt: TGTGCCACCAGCACTGCAGGGATTTTGACTGAAGCTTTCTTT
j_gene: TRBJ1-1
abundance: -
d_gene: -
v_gene: TRBV15

CDR3aa: CASSQPRTEAFF
CDR3nt: TGTGCCAGCAGCCAGCCCAGGACTGAAGCTTTCTTT
j_gene: TRBJ1-1
abundance: once
d_gene: -
v_gene: TRBV14

CDR3aa: CASSLVSGGGTQYF
CDR3nt: TGTGCCAGCAGCTTAGTATCGGGAGGTGGTACGCAGTATTTT
j_gene: TRBJ2-3
abundance: -
d_gene: TRBD2
v_gene: TRBV7-9

CDR3aa: CASSQDYLGGRAGSYGYTF
CDR3nt: TGCGCCAGCAGCCAAGATTATCTAGGGGGACGGGCAGGGTCCTATGGCTACACCTTC
j_gene: TRBJ1-2
abundance: -
d_gene: -
v_gene: TRBV4-1

CDR3aa: CASSISRGQYNEQFF
CDR3nt: TGTGCCAGTAGTATCAGCAGGGGGCAATACAATGAGCAGTTCTTC
j_gene: TRBJ2-1
abundance: -
d_gene: TRBD1
v_gene: TRBV19

CDR3aa: CASSLGTADTDTQYF
CDR3nt: TGCGCCAGCAGCTTGGGGACAGCAGACACAGATACGCAGTATTTT
j_gene: TRBJ2-3
abundance: -
d_gene: -
v_gene: TRBV5-1

CDR3aa: CASSPWRGGLQETQYF
CDR3nt: TGCGCCAGCAGCCCCTGGCGGGGGGGACTTCAAGAGACCCAGTACTTC
j_gene: TRBJ2-5
abundance: -
d_gene: TRBD2
v_gene: TRBV5-1

CDR3aa: CASSQEGSYEQYF
CDR3nt: TGCGCCAGCAGCCAAGAAGGCAGCTACGAGCAGTACTTC
j_gene: TRBJ2-7
abundance: -
d_gene: -
v_gene: TRBV4-3

CDR3aa: CASSQVRTGGHEQYF
CDR3nt: TGTGCCAGCAGCCAAGTCAGGACAGGGGGCCACGAGCAGTACTTC
j_gene: TRBJ2-7
abundance: -
d_gene: TRBD1
v_gene: TRBV14

CDR3aa: CASRPTGGAGNEKLFF
CDR3nt: TGTGCCAGCAGGCCCACCGGGGGCGCGGGTAATGAAAAACTGTTTTTT
j_gene: TRBJ1-4
abundance: once
d_gene: -
v_gene: TRBV7-9

CDR3aa: CAWSVGRSLYEQYF
CDR3nt: TGTGCCTGGAGTGTGGGCAGGAGTTTATACGAGCAGTACTTC
j_gene: TRBJ2-7
abundance: once
d_gene: -
v_gene: TRBV30

CDR3aa: CASSRLLTDTQYF
CDR3nt: TGTGCCAGCAGTCGACTTCTCACAGATACGCAGTATTTT
j_gene: TRBJ2-3
abundance: -
d_gene: -
v_gene: TRBV6-6

CDR3aa: CASSLVGGVIGTGHETF
CDR3nt: TGTGCCAGCAGCTTAGTAGGCGGGGTGATAGGGACAGGACACGAAACCTTC
j_gene: TRBJ1-2
abundance: -
d_gene: TRBD1
v_gene: TRBV7-2

CDR3aa: CASSLKQGNTEAFF
CDR3nt: TGTGCCAGTAGTTTGAAACAGGGGAACACTGAAGCTTTCTTT
j_gene: TRBJ1-1
abundance: -
d_gene: -
v_gene: TRBV19

CDR3aa: CASSPTGYQETQYF
CDR3nt: TGTGCCAGCAGTCCGACGGGATACCAAGAGACCCAGTACTTC
j_gene: TRBJ2-5
abundance: -
d_gene: -
v_gene: TRBV27